The 20 T cell receptor beta chains in this list originate from one sample, sequenced in a study of blood T cell repertoires in COVID-19. Generated by immunoSEQ multiplex PCR, the TCRdb table keeps only in-frame clones and is missing some. The table lists 150,000 to 200,000 clones, 80% of them singletons. Specimen: PBMCs or T cells enriched from blood (not recorded which). These receptors all come from a woman aged 60-75 years who had recovered from COVID-19.

A single count supports this clone. The chain employs TRBV28 and TRBJ1-2, with TRBD1 identical over 7 bases. CDR1 and CDR2 (germline): MDHEN, SYDVKM. The ends lost 3 bases at V and 4 bases at J; junction bases unmatched: 11. The CDR3 is 16 residues long. CDR3 protein: CASSFPEDRSSYGYTF. The CDR3 region has the DNA TGTGCCAGCAGTTTCCCAGAGGACAGGTCCTCCTATGGCTACACCTTC.

Concerning this clone itself: Additional DNA sequences in this sample encode the identical CDR3. This chain uses TRBV5-5 with TRBJ2-7; D may be TRBD2 (5 bases). The V gene lost 1 base and the J gene lost 3 bases, with 11 bases spanning the gap. In germline, CDR1 is SGHKS, CDR2 YYEKEE (reference sequence). CDR3 size: 14 residues. The CDR3 nucleotides read TGTGCCAGCAGCTTGCGGGGAACTGACTACGAGCAGTACTTC. Encoded protein: CASSLRGTDYEQYF.

This clone has a handful of counts. This chain connects TRBV27 to TRBJ1-5, with no clear D. CDR3 length: 14 amino acids. V lost 6 bases and J lost 6, with 15 bases in between. CDR1 MNHEY and CDR2 SMNVEV come from the germline V gene (reference sequence). The DNA for the CDR3 is TGTGCCAGCAGGATTTCAGGTTTTCGTCAGCCCCAGCATTTT. It specifies CASRISGFRQPQHF.

V usage is TRBV19 and J usage is TRBJ2-1; 9 bases fit TRBD2. The germline V gene has CDR1 LNHDA and CDR2 SQIVND (reference sequence). V gave up 0 bases and J gave up 1 base; unmatched junction bases: 13. CDR3 length equals 20 residues. In nucleotides, the CDR3 is TGTGCCAGTAGTATAGATCGGGTGCGGGGGGGCCCGGTTTCCTACAATGAGCAGTTCTTC. This gives the protein CASSIDRVRGGPVSYNEQFF.

V is TRBV5-4 and J is TRBJ2-1; TRBD1 matches 10 bases. The ends lost 4 bases at V and 5 bases at J; junction bases unmatched: 3. The germline V gene encodes CDR1 SGHNT and CDR2 YYREEE (reference sequence). There are 14 residues in the CDR3. Written as DNA, the CDR3 is TGTGCCAGCAGCACGGGACAGGGGAACAATGAGCAGTTCTTC. Translation gives CASSTGQGNNEQFF.

J is TRBJ2-3 and V is TRBV18; D gene unclear. V lost 1 base, J lost 4 bases, and 6 bases lay in between. The CDR3 is made up of 13 amino acids. The V gene's germline CDR1 is KGHSH and CDR2 LQKENI. The DNA for the CDR3 is TGTGCCAGCTCACCACTGGAGTCAGATACGCAGTATTTT. It specifies CASSPLESDTQYF. Together with reference TRBV18 and TRBJ2-3, the CDR3 gives the full variable domain: NAGVMQNPRHLVRRRGQEARLRCSPMKGHSHVYWYRQLPEEGLKFMVYLQKENIIDESGMPKERFSAEFPKEGPSILRIQQVVRGDSAAYFCASSPLESDTQYFGPGTRLTVL.

The chain combines TRBV27 with TRBJ1-2; D is perhaps TRBD1 (6 bases). CDR1 is MNHEY, CDR2 SMNVEV, per germline (reference sequence). With 5 bases removed from V and 6 bases from J, the gap between germline ends came to 16 bases. The length of the CDR3 is 14 residues. CDR3 in DNA: TGTGCCAGCAGTGAAGTACAGGGTTTCAATGGCTACACCTTC. Its translation: CASSEVQGFNGYTF.

The chain recombines TRBV27 with TRBJ1-5, with 7 bases aligning to TRBD1. The CDR3 runs 14 residues. Unmatched junction bases numbered 5, after V lost 6 bases and J lost 3 bases. CDR1 and CDR2 from the germline V gene are MNHEY and SMNVEV (reference sequence). The CDR3 DNA reads TGTGCCAGCAGCCCAACAGGGGTCAATCAGCCCCAGCATTTT. It translates to CASSPTGVNQPQHF.

V usage is TRBV24-1 and J usage is TRBJ1-5; 8 bases fit TRBD1. The CDR3 covers 14 residues. Trimming cost V 10 bases and J 1 base; bases outside gene matches: 5. Looked up from germline, CDR1 is KGHDR and CDR2 is SFDVKD. CDR3 protein: CATQGAGSNQPQHF. The CDR3 DNA reads TGTGCCACGCAGGGGGCAGGGAGCAATCAGCCCCAGCATTTT.

The chain has TRBV9 and TRBJ2-7, with D maybe TRBD2 (5 bases). This CDR3 is 15 amino acids long. V lost 3 bases, J lost 0 bases, and 13 bases lay in between. The germline V gene has CDR1 SGDLS and CDR2 YYNGEE. CDR3 protein: CASSESGASSYEQYF. CDR3 in DNA: TGTGCCAGCAGCGAAAGCGGTGCGAGCTCCTACGAGCAGTACTTC.

The rearrangement joins TRBV13 to TRBJ2-6; D remains ambiguous. Germline V gives CDR1 PRHDT, CDR2 FYEKMQ (reference sequence). V was pared by 5 bases and J by 1 base, with 9 bases between. The CDR3 runs 15 residues. The CDR3 bases are TGTGCCAGCAGCCTCCGGGTTTCTGGGGCCAACGTCCTGACTTTC. Its protein is CASSLRVSGANVLTF. Together with reference TRBV13 and TRBJ2-6, the CDR3 gives the full variable domain: AAGVIQSPRHLIKEKRETATLKCYPIPRHDTVYWYQQGPGQDPQFLISFYEKMQSDKGSIPDRFSAQQFSDYHSELNMSSLELGDSALYFCASSLRVSGANVLTFGAGSRLTVL.

This clone was seen a single time. The chain has TRBV5-1 and TRBJ2-1; 9 nucleotides match TRBD2. J was trimmed by 6 bases and V by 3 bases; bases with no gene match: 1. Germline V gene data show CDR1 as SGHRS and CDR2 as YFSETQ. The length of the CDR3 is 13 residues. The CDR3 protein is CASSSGLANEQFF. CDR3 in DNA: TGCGCCAGCAGCTCGGGACTAGCCAATGAGCAGTTCTTC. The full variable domain, with the rest looked up from reference TRBV5-1 and TRBJ2-1, is KAGVTQTPRYLIKTRGQQVTLSCSPISGHRSVSWYQQTPGQGLQFLFEYFSETQRNKGNFPGRFSGRQFSNSRSEMNVSTLELGDSALYLCASSSGLANEQFFGPGTRLTVL.

This chain uses TRBV5-4 with TRBJ2-2, with 7 bases fitting TRBD1. The CDR3 length is 18 residues. V shed 0 bases, J shed 8 bases, and the junction held 16 bases outside the gene matches. CDR1 SGHNT and CDR2 YYREEE come from the germline V gene (reference sequence). CDR3 nucleotides: TGTGCCAGCAGCTTGGTTGCAGGGGGAAGGCAAGGAGTTGGGGAGCTGTTTTTT. It translates to CASSLVAGGRQGVGELFF.

V and J are TRBV5-1 and TRBJ2-7; D is unresolved. Trimming stripped 4 bases from V and 1 base from J, with 15 bases between. The CDR3 contains 15 residues. CDR1 and CDR2 (germline): SGHRS, YFSETQ. The CDR3 sequence: CASSPLGSGSYEQYF. The CDR3 bases are TGCGCCAGCAGCCCCCTAGGCTCCGGTTCCTACGAGCAGTACTTC.

The sample holds a few counts of this clone. This sequence joins TRBV9 and TRBJ1-3; TRBD1 agrees at 7 bases. The ends lost 4 bases at V and 6 bases at J; junction bases unmatched: 13. Looked up from germline, CDR1 is SGDLS and CDR2 is YYNGEE. The length of the CDR3 is 16 residues. In DNA, the CDR3 is TGTGCCAGCAGCAACCGGGACAGTACCGCTAAAAACACCATATATTTT. It translates to CASSNRDSTAKNTIYF.

The chain couples TRBV19 to TRBJ1-3, with 7 positions matching TRBD1. The germline CDR1 and CDR2 sequences are LNHDA and SQIVND (reference sequence). The CDR3 extends over 17 amino acids. J lost 4 bases, V lost 3 bases, and 12 bases had no gene match. The CDR3 loop reads CASSMFGGRGTGNTIYF. The CDR3 DNA sequence: TGTGCCAGTAGTATGTTTGGCGGCAGGGGGACCGGAAACACCATATATTTT. The full variable domain, rest sourced from reference TRBV19 and TRBJ1-3, is DGGITQSPKYLFRKEGQNVTLSCEQNLNHDAMYWYRQDPGQGLRLIYYSQIVNDFQKGDIAEGYSVSREKKESFPLTVTSAQKNPTAFYLCASSMFGGRGTGNTIYFGEGSWLTVV.

V and J are TRBV6-5 and TRBJ2-1, with D uncertain. V lost 7 bases and J 2 bases, leaving 15 bases between the germline ends. Germline V gene lookup returns CDR1 MNHEY and CDR2 SVGAGI. CDR3 length: 15 residues. CDR3 DNA: TGTGCCAGCATTATCTTTGGAGAGGCCTACAATGAGCAGTTCTTC. This translates into CASIIFGEAYNEQFF.

This clone occurred once. The chain joins TRBV5-4 to TRBJ1-1; no definite D call. V gave up 1 base and J gave up 0 bases, with 4 bases separating them. The CDR3 covers 13 residues. Germline V gene lookup returns CDR1 SGHNT and CDR2 YYREEE (reference sequence). The CDR3 nucleotides read TGTGCCAGCAGCTTGCGGTTGAACACTGAAGCTTTCTTT. Protein: CASSLRLNTEAFF.

The chain has TRBV20-1 and TRBJ2-5, with a weak D call TRBD1 (6 bases). The CDR3 totals 13 residues. Germline V lookup: CDR1 DFQATT, CDR2 SNEGSKA (reference sequence). Trimming shortened V by 3 bases and J by 2 bases, and 10 bases separated the two germline ends. CDR3 in DNA: TGCAGTGCTAGTGGGCAGGGGCAAGAGACCCAGTACTTC. This codes for CSASGQGQETQYF.

The chain links TRBV5-1 to TRBJ2-3; 8 nucleotides agree with TRBD2. Germline values: CDR1 SGHRS, CDR2 YFSETQ. The CDR3 contains 15 residues. V dropped 0 bases and J dropped 3; count of bases not matched to a gene: 3. The CDR3, as DNA: TGCGCCAGCAGCTTGGCGGGGGGGGCGACAGATACGCAGTATTTT. Encoded protein: CASSLAGGATDTQYF.